This TCR beta chain was captured in a study of blood T cells in healthy people across ages. Combining a sample-barcoded 5' primer with a J-beta primer mix, a second PCR ran for roughly 7 to 11 cycles. MiXCR, applied by TCRdb to the 5' RACE reads, yields one record per CDR3 protein. The sample has approximately 1.5 million distinct CDR3 sequences, approximately 32% seen once; the top ten hold about 10%. Note on this clonotype: Its antigen is not known.

Trimming at V came to 2 bases and at J to 3 bases, leaving 5 bases not matched to a gene. This CDR3 contains 14 residues. Per the germline V gene, CDR1 is DFQATT and CDR2 is SNEGSKA (reference sequence). Study-wide points: The CMV status of each donor remained undetermined, and this could have confounded shifts in expanded clonotypes. Getting older went along with TCR beta diversity per million T cells dropping roughly linearly. Both higher diversity and more naive CD4+ cells marked long-lived donors when set against aged donors. Naive T cell percentage showed a strong correlation with the diversity of TCR beta.

The chain links TRBV20-1 to TRBJ1-1; 8 positions agree with TRBD1. The sequenced sample was blood. This receptor was taken from a woman aged 30 to 39 in good health. The CDR3 bases are TGCAGTGCTAGAACTAGACAGGGGTACACTGAAGCTTTCTTT. Translation gives CSARTRQGYTEAFF.